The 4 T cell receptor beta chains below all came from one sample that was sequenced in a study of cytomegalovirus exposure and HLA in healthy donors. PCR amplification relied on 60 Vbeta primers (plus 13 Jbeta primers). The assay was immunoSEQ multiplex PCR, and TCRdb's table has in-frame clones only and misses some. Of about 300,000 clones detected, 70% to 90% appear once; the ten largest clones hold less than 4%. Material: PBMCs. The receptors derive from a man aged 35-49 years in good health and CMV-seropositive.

The CDR3 DNA reads as TGTGCCAGCAGCACTAGCCTTGGGGCAGATACGCAGTATTTT. Translation gives CASSTSLGADTQYF. V is TRBV7-3 and J is TRBJ2-3, with D tentatively TRBD2 (6 bases). The CDR3 contains 14 residues. Trimming left V 5 bases short and J 4 bases short, with 13 bases between. Per the germline V gene, CDR1 is SGHTA and CDR2 is FQGTGA.

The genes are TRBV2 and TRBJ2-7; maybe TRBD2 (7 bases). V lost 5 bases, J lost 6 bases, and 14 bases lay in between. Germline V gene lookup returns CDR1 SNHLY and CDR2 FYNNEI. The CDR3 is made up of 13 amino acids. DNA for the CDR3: TGTGCCAGCAGTTGGGGGGAGGGGGGCGAGCAGTACTTC. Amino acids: CASSWGEGGEQYF.

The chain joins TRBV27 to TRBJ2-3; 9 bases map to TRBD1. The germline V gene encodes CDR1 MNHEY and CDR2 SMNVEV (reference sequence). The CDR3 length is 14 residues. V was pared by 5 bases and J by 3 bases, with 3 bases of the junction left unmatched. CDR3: CASSTGQGTDTQYF. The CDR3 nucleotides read TGTGCCAGCAGTACCGGACAGGGGACAGATACGCAGTATTTT.

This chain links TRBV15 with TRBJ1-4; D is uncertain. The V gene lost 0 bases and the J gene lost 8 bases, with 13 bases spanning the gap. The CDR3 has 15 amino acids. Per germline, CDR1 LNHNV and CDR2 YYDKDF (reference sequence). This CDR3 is CATSRDLGSGEKLFF. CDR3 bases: TGTGCCACCAGCAGAGATCTAGGATCCGGCGAAAAACTGTTTTTT.